The present T cell receptor beta chain was sequenced within a study of cytomegalovirus exposure and HLA in healthy donors. Broader study findings: Reportedly, TCR beta sequences accurately predicted HLA-A and HLA-B alleles in most subjects. There were some 150 TCR beta chains listed as cytomegalovirus-associated.

It was with 60 Vbeta and 13 Jbeta primers that the PCR ran. In the original analysis: In a later analysis, of 70 million to 85 million unique beta chains, about 12 million appeared in at least two donors. TCRdb's copy holds only in-frame clones and misses some; the assay was immunoSEQ multiplex PCR. That table is the source of V, J and clone size, and D and trimming were worked out from the DNA. The sample shows about 92,000 clones, about 83% of them seen only once. Nominal health characterized the donors when sampled, though unrecorded immune exposures were likely. The CDR3 length is 16 residues. Germline assignment: CDR1 LGHNA and CDR2 YNFKEQ. The V end was cut by 0 bases, the J end by 6 bases, with 16 bases between. In the case of this clone: Its specificity is unknown.

The chain combines TRBV4-2 with TRBJ2-3; perhaps TRBD1 as D (5 bases). What was sequenced was PBMCs. The sequence derives from a woman under 30 in good health and CMV-seropositive. CDR3 DNA sequence: TGTGCCAGCAGCCAAGATATGTTGGCAGGGCCCGATACGCAGTATTTT. Its translation is CASSQDMLAGPDTQYF.